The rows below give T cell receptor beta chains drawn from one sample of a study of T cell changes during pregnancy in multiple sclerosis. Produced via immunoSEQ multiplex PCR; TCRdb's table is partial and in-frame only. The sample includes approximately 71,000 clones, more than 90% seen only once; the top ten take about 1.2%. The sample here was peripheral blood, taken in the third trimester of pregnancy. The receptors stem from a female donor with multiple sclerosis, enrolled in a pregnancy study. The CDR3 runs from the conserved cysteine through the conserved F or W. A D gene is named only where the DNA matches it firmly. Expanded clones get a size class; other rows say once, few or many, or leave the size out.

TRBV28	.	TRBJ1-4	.	TGTGCCAGCAGCGACGGACAGTTAAATGAAAAACTGTTTTTT	CASSDGQLNEKLFF
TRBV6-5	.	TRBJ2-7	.	TGTGCCAGCAGGCAGGGGTACGAGCAGTACTTC	CASRQGYEQYF
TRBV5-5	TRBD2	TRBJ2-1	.	TGTGCCAGCAGCCCTACTAGCGGGAGTTCCCACAATGAGCAGTTCTTC	CASSPTSGSSHNEQFF
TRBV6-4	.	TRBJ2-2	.	TGTGCCAGCAGTGACTCGGGCGGGATAGACACCGGGGAGCTGTTTTTT	CASSDSGGIDTGELFF
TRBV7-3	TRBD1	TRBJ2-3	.	TGTGCCAGCAGCACGACAGGGGGCACAGATACGCAGTATTTT	CASSTTGGTDTQYF
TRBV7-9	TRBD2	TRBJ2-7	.	TGTGCCAGCAGCCCCGGGACTAGCGGGAGGGCAGCCTACGAGCAGTACTTC	CASSPGTSGRAAYEQYF
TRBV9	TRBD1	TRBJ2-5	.	TGTGCCAGCAGCCCCCGATGGTGGGACAGGACCCAAGAGACCCAGTACTTC	CASSPRWWDRTQETQYF
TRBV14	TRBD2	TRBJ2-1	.	TGTGCCAGCAGCCCAACTAGCGGGGGCTACAATGAGCAGTTCTTC	CASSPTSGGYNEQFF
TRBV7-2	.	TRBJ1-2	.	TGTGCCAGCAGCTTAGGGGGCAGCGAAGCTAACTATGGCTACACCTTC	CASSLGGSEANYGYTF
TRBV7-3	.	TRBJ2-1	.	TGTGCCAGCAGCTTACTTGCGGTCTCCTACAATGAGCAGTTCTTC	CASSLLAVSYNEQFF
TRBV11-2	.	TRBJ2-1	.	TGTGCCAGCAGCTCAACCGACGGACAGAGGCAGTTCTTC	CASSSTDGQRQFF
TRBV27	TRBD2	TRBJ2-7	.	TGTGCCAGCAGTGGCGGTTCTAGCGGGAGTAATAAGCAGTACTTC	CASSGGSSGSNKQYF
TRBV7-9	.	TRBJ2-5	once	TGTGCCAGCAGCTTAGTCGGAACAGGCCTTCATCGAGAGACCCAGTACTTC	CASSLVGTGLHRETQYF
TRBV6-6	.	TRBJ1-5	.	TGTGCCAGCAGTTACTCGACAGCTAATCAGCCCCAGCATTTT	CASSYSTANQPQHF
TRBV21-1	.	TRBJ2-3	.	TGTGCCAGCAGCTCCCCGAGGGCTAGCGGGAGGAAACCTAGCACAGATACGCAGTATTTT	CASSSPRASGRKPSTDTQYF
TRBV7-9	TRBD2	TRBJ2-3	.	TGTGCCAGCAGCTTAGAGAGACTAGCGTCAGGCACAGATACGCAGTATTTT	CASSLERLASGTDTQYF
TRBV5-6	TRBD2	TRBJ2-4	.	TGTGCCAGCAGCTATAGCGGGCTGGCCAAAAACATTCAGTACTTC	CASSYSGLAKNIQYF